The 30 T cell receptor beta chains reported below all come from one sample, sequenced in a study of blood T cell repertoires in COVID-19. This table comes from immunoSEQ multiplex PCR, and its TCRdb copy is limited to in-frame clones, with some not included. The repertoire holds 98,000 or so clones, about nine tenths seen once, with roughly 2.3% in the top ten. The specimen was peripheral blood. These receptors all stem from a human donor in a cohort sampled during active COVID-19.

The rearrangement links TRBV5-1 to TRBJ1-1, with 8 nucleotides matching TRBD1. The CDR3 is made up of 15 amino acids. The V segment lost 2 bases and the J segment 6 bases; nucleotides outside the gene matches: 9. Per the germline V gene, CDR1 is SGHRS and CDR2 is YFSETQ. CDR3 residues: CASSLRTGSAAEAFF. The CDR3 coding sequence is TGCGCCAGCAGCTTAAGGACAGGGTCGGCCGCTGAAGCTTTCTTT.

The chain uses TRBV2 and TRBJ2-4, with 10 bases that match TRBD2. V lost 5 bases, J lost 0 bases, and 4 bases stayed unmatched. In germline, CDR1 is SNHLY, CDR2 FYNNEI. The CDR3 contains 16 residues. The CDR3 nucleotides read TGTGCCAGCAGTCTAACTAGCGGGGAAGCCAAAAACATTCAGTACTTC. Residues: CASSLTSGEAKNIQYF.

The V and J genes are TRBV7-8 and TRBJ1-2, with TRBD1 matching 7 bases. V shed 5 bases, J shed 6 bases, and the junction held 15 bases outside the gene matches. CDR3 length: 16 residues. Germline assignment: CDR1 SGHVS and CDR2 FQNEAQ. CDR3 residues: CASSEEDRVFPDGYTF. For the CDR3, the DNA is TGTGCCAGCAGCGAGGAAGACAGGGTATTTCCTGATGGCTACACCTTC. The whole variable domain, remainder taken from reference TRBV7-8 and TRBJ1-2, is GAGVSQSPRYKVAKRGQDVALRCDPISGHVSLFWYQQALGQGPEFLTYFQNEAQLDKSGLPSDRFFAERPEGSVSTLKIQRTQQEDSAVYLCASSEEDRVFPDGYTFGSGTRLTVV.

V and J are TRBV29-1 and TRBJ2-2, with TRBD1 identical over 7 bases. The CDR3 is made up of 14 amino acids. V trimming: 8 bases; J trimming: 3 bases; junction bases outside the gene matches: 9. Germline V gene data show CDR1 as SQVTM and CDR2 as ANQGSEA. For the CDR3, the DNA is TGCAGCATCAGGGGGTGGGGTTACACCGGGGAGCTGTTTTTT. It is translated as CSIRGWGYTGELFF.

V usage is TRBV24-1 and J usage is TRBJ2-2; maybe TRBD1 (6 bases). This CDR3 has 17 residues. The germline V gene encodes CDR1 KGHDR and CDR2 SFDVKD. Trimming pared 3 bases from V and 3 bases from J, leaving 16 bases between. The CDR3 nucleotides read TGTGCCACCAGTGATCTCGTCGACAGGCCCTACACCGGGGAGCTGTTTTTT. Protein product: CATSDLVDRPYTGELFF.

The genes are TRBV10-1 and TRBJ2-1; possible D gene TRBD1, 6 bases. The CDR3 is made up of 16 amino acids. Trimming took 5 bases from V and 4 from J, leaving 18 bases between them. CDR1 is WNHNN, CDR2 SYGVQD, per germline (reference sequence). The CDR3 protein is CASSPTPQGLYNEQFF. CDR3 DNA: TGCGCCAGCAGTCCTACACCCCAGGGGCTTTACAATGAGCAGTTCTTC.

The chain employs TRBV12-3 or TRBV12-4 and TRBJ1-6, with D maybe TRBD1 (6 bases). The CDR3 length is 13 residues. V gave up 3 bases and J gave up 7 bases, with 7 bases separating them. This CDR3 reads CASSFQGNSPLHF. CDR3 coding DNA: TGTGCCAGCAGTTTTCAGGGGAATTCACCCCTCCACTTT.

This chain connects TRBV5-1 to TRBJ2-7; TRBD1 aligns across 11 bases. In germline, CDR1 is SGHRS, CDR2 YFSETQ. After removal of 4 bases from V and 5 bases from J, the junction contained 2 bases not matched to a gene. This CDR3 has 13 residues. This chain's CDR3 is CASSPGQGDEQYF. The CDR3 nucleotides read TGCGCCAGCAGCCCGGGACAGGGGGACGAGCAGTACTTC.

CDR3 amino acids: CASSPGTGGYGYTF. The DNA of the CDR3 is TGTGCCAGCAGCCCCGGGACAGGTGGCTATGGCTACACCTTC. The genes are TRBV6-4 and TRBJ1-2; 8 bases agree with TRBD1. Germline CDR1 and CDR2: MRHNA and SNTAGT. Unmatched junction bases numbered 7, after V lost 6 bases and J lost 4 bases. This CDR3 has 14 amino acids.

The genes are TRBV5-1 and TRBJ2-5; no reliable D call. The germline CDR1 and CDR2 sequences are SGHRS and YFSETQ. This CDR3 region has 12 residues. The germline V and J ends were trimmed by 7 bases and 4 bases, with 11 bases remaining between them. CDR3 residues: CASFEPGETQYF. The DNA for the CDR3 is TGCGCCAGCTTCGAACCGGGAGAGACCCAGTACTTC.

The chain recombines TRBV27 with TRBJ1-1; perhaps TRBD1 as D (6 bases). With 8 bases removed from V and 1 base from J, the gap between germline ends came to 26 bases. The germline V gene has CDR1 MNHEY and CDR2 SMNVEV (reference sequence). This CDR3 region has 18 residues. This chain's CDR3 is CASLNRPFTGTQNTEAFF. Written as DNA, the CDR3 is TGTGCCAGCCTCAACCGTCCCTTCACCGGGACACAGAACACTGAAGCTTTCTTT.

This chain connects TRBV3-1 (or the pseudogene TRBV3-2) to TRBJ1-1; TRBD1 agrees at 9 bases. V dropped 4 bases and J dropped 7; count of bases not matched to a gene: 7. Germline V gives CDR1 LGHDT, CDR2 YNNKEL (reference sequence). This CDR3 has 14 residues. CDR3 in amino acids: CASSRQQGAGEAFF. The CDR3 DNA is TGTGCCAGCAGCCGCCAACAGGGGGCTGGTGAAGCTTTCTTT.

The chain links TRBV13 to TRBJ2-5; 12 bases are a match to TRBD2. With 5 bases clipped from V and 5 bases from J, the junction kept 9 bases outside the gene matches. The CDR3 is 16 amino acids. Germline V gene lookup returns CDR1 PRHDT and CDR2 FYEKMQ (reference sequence). CDR3 DNA sequence: TGTGCCAGCAGCCCAATGACTAGCGGGAGACGGGAGACCCAGTACTTC. Amino acids: CASSPMTSGRRETQYF.

V usage is TRBV5-1 and J usage is TRBJ1-4; D is undetermined. Trimming stripped 1 base from V and 3 bases from J, with 13 bases between. CDR1 is SGHRS, CDR2 YFSETQ, per germline. The length of the CDR3 is 16 residues. In DNA form, the CDR3 reads TGCGCCAGCAGCTTGCGTCCCACCGGGGCTAATGAAAAACTGTTTTTT. Translated, it gives CASSLRPTGANEKLFF.

The count of this clone is one. The chain uses TRBV4-1 and TRBJ2-1; 8 positions match TRBD2. Germline trimming cut 0 bases from V and 1 base from J; bases unmatched to any gene: 5. This CDR3 has 17 amino acids. From germline, CDR1 is MGHRA and CDR2 YSYEKL. DNA of the CDR3: TGCGCCAGCAGCCAAGATTGGGCGGGGGGATCCTACAATGAGCAGTTCTTC. Amino acids: CASSQDWAGGSYNEQFF.

The genes are TRBV28 and TRBJ1-1, with D possibly being TRBD1 (5 bases). The CDR3 consists of 14 residues. V lost 4 bases, J lost 4 bases, and 13 bases lay in between. Germline CDR1 reads MDHEN; CDR2 reads SYDVKM. DNA for the CDR3: TGTGCCAGCAGTTCAGGGCCCGCCGTCACTGAAGCTTTCTTT. Translation: CASSSGPAVTEAFF.

V is TRBV9 and J is TRBJ1-2; no reliable D call. V lost 4 bases, J lost 8 bases, and 12 bases lay in between. The CDR3 runs to 12 residues. Germline-derived CDR1 and CDR2 are SGDLS and YYNGEE. The CDR3 here is CASSSQQWGYTF. DNA for the CDR3: TGTGCCAGCAGCTCCCAACAGTGGGGCTACACCTTC.

The chain couples TRBV6-6 to TRBJ2-5; the match to TRBD2 covers 7 bases. Trimming at V came to 6 bases and at J to 3 bases, leaving 4 bases not matched to a gene. Germline values: CDR1 MNHNY, CDR2 SVGAGI (reference sequence). The CDR3 runs 13 residues. Here the CDR3 reads CASRLAFEETQYF. In DNA form, the CDR3 reads TGTGCCAGCAGACTAGCGTTCGAAGAGACCCAGTACTTC.

The gene calls are TRBV21-1 and TRBJ2-3; TRBD2 is the table's D call and was not checked against the DNA. TRBV21-1 is given as a pseudogene. The CDR3 is 15 residues long. Here the CDR3 DNA reads TGTGCCAGCAGTGAAGCGGAACTAAGCACAGATACGCAGTATTTT. This codes for CASSEAELSTDTQYF.

CDR3 DNA sequence: TGTGCCAGCAGCCATCGGGATTCCCAAGGATGGCCCCAGCATTTT. This translates into CASSHRDSQGWPQHF. V and J are TRBV6-5 and TRBJ1-5; no reliable D call. Germline CDR1 and CDR2: MNHEY and SVGAGI. The ends were cut back, 6 bases at V and 9 bases at J, with 21 bases in the middle. This CDR3 is 15 amino acids long.

The V and J genes are TRBV14 and TRBJ1-2; no reliable D call. Trimming took 1 base from V and 4 from J, leaving 7 bases between them. Germline-derived CDR1 and CDR2 are SGHDN and FVKESK. This CDR3 is 13 amino acids long. As DNA, the CDR3 is TGTGCCAGCAGCCAAGGCAGGCTCTATGGCTACACCTTC. Protein product: CASSQGRLYGYTF.

This chain links TRBV9 with TRBJ2-5; tentatively, D is TRBD2 (6 bases). This CDR3 has 16 amino acids. Germline CDR1 SGDLS, CDR2 YYNGEE. V was trimmed by 0 bases and J by 7 bases, leaving 19 bases between them. The CDR3 is CASSVEPGLTPGTQYF. As DNA, the CDR3 is TGTGCCAGCAGCGTAGAACCGGGACTGACCCCCGGGACCCAGTACTTC.

The rearrangement joins TRBV4-1 to TRBJ2-1; D ambiguous. Looked up from germline, CDR1 is MGHRA and CDR2 is YSYEKL. Trimming stripped 5 bases from V and 0 bases from J, with 17 bases between. The CDR3 extends over 17 amino acids. The CDR3 spells CASSAGLGPSSYNEQFF. CDR3 DNA: TGCGCCAGCAGCGCCGGCTTGGGCCCCAGCTCCTACAATGAGCAGTTCTTC.

In this sample, this clone turned up once. The chain employs TRBV9 and TRBJ1-4, with D perhaps TRBD1 (6 bases). The CDR3 extends over 15 amino acids. Germline CDR1 and CDR2: SGDLS and YYNGEE. Deletions cut 0 bases from V and 8 bases from J, with 14 bases between. CDR3 loop: CASSVGPAQGEKLFF. The CDR3 DNA sequence: TGTGCCAGCAGCGTAGGGCCAGCCCAGGGGGAAAAACTGTTTTTT.

This rearrangement joins TRBV18 to TRBJ2-7, with D perhaps TRBD2 (6 bases). Looked up from germline, CDR1 is KGHSH and CDR2 is LQKENI. The V gene lost 2 bases and the J gene lost 7 bases, with 18 bases spanning the gap. The CDR3 loop spans 15 amino acids. The CDR3, as DNA: TGTGCCAGCTCACCAGCGTTGGCAGGGAGCGGGGAGCAGTACTTC. Its protein is CASSPALAGSGEQYF.

The rearrangement joins TRBV7-2 to TRBJ1-2; weak D call: TRBD1 (6 bases). The ends were cut back, 11 bases at V and 0 bases at J, with 13 bases in the middle. The CDR3 has 13 amino acids. The germline gives CDR1 SGHTA, CDR2 FQGNSA. The CDR3 spells CAGRQASNYGYTF. CDR3 DNA: TGTGCCGGACGACAGGCTTCTAACTATGGCTACACCTTC.

The rearrangement links TRBV19 to TRBJ1-1; TRBD1 matches 8 bases. Trimming cost V 5 bases and J 4 bases; bases outside gene matches: 6. Per germline, CDR1 LNHDA and CDR2 SQIVND (reference sequence). The length of the CDR3 is 14 residues. The CDR3 sequence is CASSPDRVGTEAFF. The CDR3 DNA reads as TGTGCCAGTAGTCCGGACAGGGTGGGCACTGAAGCTTTCTTT.

The chain couples TRBV27 to TRBJ1-5; 10 nucleotides match TRBD1. Germline CDR1 is MNHEY and CDR2 is SMNVEV (reference sequence). Losses at the gene ends were 2 bases for V and 9 bases for J; bases not matched to a gene: 4. The CDR3 length is 14 residues. The CDR3 bases are TGTGCCAGCAGTTTAGGGACAGGGGAGCGGCCCCAGCATTTT. This translates into CASSLGTGERPQHF.

The genes are TRBV5-1 and TRBJ2-7; TRBD2 agrees at 9 bases. The CDR3 has 15 residues. Germline CDR1 reads SGHRS; CDR2 reads YFSETQ. Losses at the gene ends were 3 bases for V and 3 bases for J; bases not matched to a gene: 7. CDR3 residues: CASSSWAAGGYEQYF. Written as DNA, the CDR3 is TGCGCCAGCAGCTCATGGGCAGCGGGGGGCTACGAGCAGTACTTC.

The V gene is TRBV6-5, the J gene TRBJ1-1; D remains unclear. Trimming took off 3 bases at V and 5 bases at J, with 16 bases between the two ends. The CDR3 is made up of 15 amino acids. CDR1 and CDR2 (germline): MNHEY, SVGAGI. CDR3 in DNA: TGTGCCAGCAGTTATACTCCTTTACGCGGAACTGAAGCTTTCTTT. Its protein product is CASSYTPLRGTEAFF.